Included here is one TCR beta chain sequence, with context. It lacks a known antigen. No base quality values were provided; no much bigger clone lies one nucleotide off. The entry originates in a study of T cell clonotyping in hematopoietic cell transplantation (TCRdb year 2021). Study-wide context: A total of 120 to 150 blood samples were collected in the study from 35 consecutive transplant recipients and their related donors. Patients were recruited between 2015 and January 2017 and followed until September 2020 or death. The paper as a whole reports these results and caveats: The sample size was limited, and because cells were not sorted, the contributions of CD4 and CD8 repertoires could not be separated. Recipient TCR diversity fell after transplant, with pathologically expanded clonotypes rising progressively from day 30 to day 180. Recipient repertoires showed only a small fraction of overlap with donor repertoires, and over 95% appeared de novo at the given depth. Inverse Simpson Index values from donors and from recipients before transplant predicted broader TCR repertoire diversity after transplant.

The immunoSEQ assay, a bias-controlled multiplex PCR with V- and J-specific primers, was used to amplify TCR beta CDR3 regions from genomic DNA. A proprietary barcode and Illumina adapter sequences were added to the CDR3 amplicons in a second PCR step. An Illumina MiSeq instrument was used for sequencing of the CDR3 libraries. The original methods were these. immunoSEQ Analyzer 3.0 was used for export and quality control, with R Bioconductor and Immunarch used for downstream analyses. Only productive rearrangements within the normalized downsampled data set were used in the calculation of repertoire metrics. Pathologically expanded clonotypes were defined as those larger than 5 templates in the normalized cohort. The Inverse Simpson Index was used to measure repertoire diversity. To capture all clonotypes, CMV-specificity analyses were performed on the non-normalized data set. TCRdb holds this immuneACCESS table with in-frame rearrangements only. Some clones are missing; in checked studies, unresolved V genes explain under half, and the rest has no known cause. V and J calls and clone size are copied from that table; D and trimming were computed from the DNA. Recorded for this sample are approximately 11,000 clones; around 86% of them occurred a single time. The ten largest clones add up to more than 30% of the sample.

The time point label corresponds to: 180 days after allo-HCT. Blood from recipients was drawn roughly 28 days before transplant, then again at days 30, 100 and 180 after transplant. Nuclei Lysis Solution was used to extract genomic DNA from fresh or cryopreserved unfractionated peripheral blood mononuclear cells. Ends trimmed: V by 5 bases, J by 4 bases; bases unmatched to a gene: 12. Including cysteine and phenylalanine, the CDR3 has 16 amino acids. The retained sequence is limited to the CDR3, 48 bases, with the frame set at the first base. Via the germline V gene (reference sequence), CDR1 is SGHNT and CDR2 YYREEE.

The TCR comes from a male patient in his sixties who had an allogeneic stem cell transplant from an unrelated donor, so the T cells may come from the graft donor. Some clones in this sample may be carry-over from other donors' samples. The sequence joins TRBV5-4 to TRBJ2-1, and TRBD1 aligns with 7 junction nucleotides. This sample comprised PBMCs, obtained 180 days after allogeneic stem cell transplant. This receptor carries the CDR3 CASSKAGTETYNEQFF. The DNA is as follows: TGTGCCAGCAGTAAAGCCGGGACAGAAACTTACAATGAGCAGTTCTTC.